The 15 T cell receptor beta chains below all came from one sample that was sequenced in a study of blood T cells in healthy people across ages. With a J-beta primer mix and a sample-barcoded 5' primer, a second PCR ran roughly 6 to 11 cycles. TCRdb called the 5' RACE reads again in MiXCR, with one record for every CDR3 protein. The table has about a million distinct CDR3 sequences, 35% to 40% seen once. Sequencing was carried out using blood. These receptors all come from a man aged 18 to 30 in good health.

The chain recombines TRBV4-3 with TRBJ2-1; TRBD1 matches at 9 bases. This CDR3 comprises 17 residues. Germline V gene data show CDR1 as LGHNA and CDR2 as YSLEER. Losses at the gene ends were 3 bases for V and 5 bases for J; bases not matched to a gene: 11. CDR3 loop: CASSHTPGTGINNEQFF. DNA of the CDR3: TGCGCCAGCAGCCACACCCCCGGGACAGGGATCAACAATGAGCAGTTCTTC.

In its sample, this clonotype was seen a few times. This chain links TRBV3-1 with TRBJ1-6, with unresolved D. CDR1 is LGHDT and CDR2 is YNNKEL in the germline V gene (reference sequence). There are 13 residues in the CDR3. V dropped 1 base and J dropped 7 bases, with 5 bases sitting between them. The CDR3 DNA sequence: TGTGCCAGCAGCCAAGTAATAAATTCACCCCTCCACTTT. Its translation: CASSQVINSPLHF.

This clonotype was found a few times. The V gene is TRBV25-1, the J gene TRBJ2-1, with no clear D. This CDR3 is 15 amino acids long. The V end was cut by 1 base, the J end by 5 bases, with 12 bases between. CDR1 and CDR2 from the germline V gene are MGHDK and SYGVNS. The CDR3 region is CASSEWNRENNEQFF. Here the CDR3 DNA reads TGTGCCAGCAGTGAATGGAACAGAGAAAACAATGAGCAGTTCTTC. Full variable domain (outside the CDR3, taken from reference TRBV25-1 and TRBJ2-1): EADIYQTPRYLVIGTGKKITLECSQTMGHDKMYWYQQDPGMELHLIHYSYGVNSTEKGDLSSESTVSRIRTEHFPLTLESARPSHTSQYLCASSEWNRENNEQFFGPGTRLTVL.

This clonotype appeared many times. This sequence joins TRBV7-9 and TRBJ1-3; no clear D. V gave up 4 bases and J gave up 2 bases, with 0 bases separating them. CDR1 is SEHNR, CDR2 FQNEAQ, per germline (reference sequence). CDR3 size: 11 residues. CDR3 amino acids: CASSSGNTIYF. As DNA, the CDR3 is TGTGCCAGCAGCTCTGGAAACACCATATATTTT. The full variable domain, rest sourced from reference TRBV7-9 and TRBJ1-3, is DTGVSQNPRHKITKRGQNVTFRCDPISEHNRLYWYRQTLGQGPEFLTYFQNEAQLEKSRLLSDRFSAERPKGSFSTLEIQRTEQGDSAMYLCASSSGNTIYFGEGSWLTVV.

The chain combines TRBV5-6 with TRBJ1-1; D gene unclear. This CDR3 is 19 amino acids long. Germline V gives CDR1 SGHDT, CDR2 YYEEEE. V lost 0 bases, J lost 2 bases, and 23 bases lay in between. CDR3 protein: CASSLEFGRRIVANTEAFF. In nucleotides, the CDR3 is TGTGCCAGCAGCTTGGAATTCGGCCGCCGAATCGTCGCCAACACTGAAGCTTTCTTT.

Only a few counts were recorded for this clonotype. This chain uses TRBV9 with TRBJ2-1; weak D call: TRBD2 (5 bases). Germline V gives CDR1 SGDLS, CDR2 YYNGEE. CDR3 length: 16 residues. V was shortened by 0 bases and J by 1 base, with 11 bases between the two germline ends. CDR3 bases: TGTGCCAGCAGCGTAGCTACCCGGGATTCCTACAATGAGCAGTTCTTC. It is translated as CASSVATRDSYNEQFF.

The rearrangement links TRBV6-5 to TRBJ1-5, with no clear D. Germline CDR1 reads MNHEY; CDR2 reads SVGAGI. There are 22 residues in the CDR3. Trimming removed 2 bases at V and 4 bases at J, with 33 bases between. CDR3 coding DNA: TGTGCCAGCAGTTACGCGGCCAGTCTAATCAGCCCCAGCACCCGTAATAATCAGCCCCAGCATTTT. The encoded protein is CASSYAASLISPSTRNNQPQHF.

This sequence joins TRBV20-1 and TRBJ2-4; D remains unclear. The last part of the DNA fits TRBJ2-5 better; the J call may be wrong. There are 12 residues in the CDR3. Germline V lookup: CDR1 DFQATT, CDR2 SNEGSKA (reference sequence). The CDR3 region is CSARDGGSTQYF. The CDR3 nucleotides read TGCAGTGCTAGAGATGGTGGGTCGACCCAGTACTTC.

This clonotype was observed a single time. This rearrangement joins TRBV6-1 to TRBJ2-5; D is unclear. The germline V gene encodes CDR1 MNHNS and CDR2 SASEGT. The CDR3 is 16 amino acids. V was cut by 7 bases and J by 11 bases, with 29 bases left in between. CDR3 region: CASMPGQESSDNEQYF. In DNA form, the CDR3 reads TGTGCCAGCATGCCGGGCCAGGAAAGTAGTGACAATGAGCAGTACTTC.

This clonotype appeared a few times. The V gene is TRBV20-1, the J gene TRBJ2-7; TRBD1 or TRBD2 may be the D gene (6 bases each). CDR3 size: 17 residues. Trimming took off 2 bases at V and 0 bases at J, with 20 bases between the two ends. Germline CDR1 reads DFQATT; CDR2 reads SNEGSKA (reference sequence). CDR3 sequence: CSARPPWSEGGSYEQYF. The CDR3 region has the DNA TGCAGTGCTAGACCCCCCTGGTCTGAGGGGGGCTCCTACGAGCAGTACTTC.

This clonotype was picked up a small number of times. V usage is TRBV9 and J usage is TRBJ1-4; D is unclear. V was cut by 4 bases and J by 4 bases, with 8 bases left in between. From germline, CDR1 is SGDLS and CDR2 YYNGEE. The CDR3 consists of 13 residues. CDR3 in DNA: TGTGCCAGCAGCAGGGCTCTTAATGAAAAACTGTTTTTT. Its protein is CASSRALNEKLFF.

This chain uses TRBV2 with TRBJ2-5; the D gene is possibly TRBD2 (5 bases). The CDR3 sequence is 12 residues long. Germline-derived CDR1 and CDR2 are SNHLY and FYNNEI. Between the trimmed V and J ends, which lost 6 bases and 11 bases, there was a span of 16 bases. This CDR3 is CASSNKRGEQYF. The CDR3 DNA is TGTGCCAGCAGCAACAAACGGGGTGAGCAGTACTTC. The whole variable domain, filled in from reference TRBV2 and TRBJ2-5, reads EPEVTQTPSHQVTQMGQEVILRCVPISNHLYFYWYRQILGQKVEFLVSFYNNEISEKSEIFDDQFSVERPDGSNFTLKIRSTKLEDSAMYFCASSNKRGEQYFGPGTRLLVL.

This clonotype was counted once. The J gene is TRBJ2-1, the V gene TRBV24-1; 12 positions match TRBD2. Germline CDR1 and CDR2: KGHDR and SFDVKD. There are 14 residues in the CDR3. Germline trimming cut 5 bases from V and 7 bases from J; bases unmatched to any gene: 2. DNA for the CDR3: TGTGCCACCAGTGCTAGCGGGGGGGCAAATGAGCAGTTCTTC. It codes for CATSASGGANEQFF.

Many counts were recorded for this clonotype. The chain links TRBV12-3 or TRBV12-4 to TRBJ1-5; D not resolved. The CDR3 is made up of 12 amino acids. The ends were cut back, 3 bases at V and 7 bases at J, with 7 bases in the middle. The CDR3 DNA reads TGTGCCAGCAGTTTGTCACGGCAGCCCCAGCATTTT. Translating gives CASSLSRQPQHF.

The chain carries TRBV6-6 and TRBJ1-1, with 10 bases that match TRBD1. CDR1 and CDR2 (germline): MNHNY, SVGAGI (reference sequence). The J segment lost 2 bases and the V segment lost 3 bases, leaving 6 bases of the junction unmatched. This CDR3 is 16 amino acids long. The CDR3 nucleotides are TGTGCCAGCAGTTATCCCGGGACAGGGGCAAACACTGAAGCTTTCTTT. Its translation: CASSYPGTGANTEAFF.